Listed below are T cell receptor beta chains from one sample, sequenced in a study of graft-versus-host responses after intestinal transplantation. These receptors' targets are unknown. The assay was immunoSEQ multiplex PCR, and TCRdb's table has in-frame clones only and misses some. The data hold approximately 93,000 clones, with 85% to 95% observed a single time. This material consisted of unstimulated CD8+ T cells sorted from spleen or lymph node cells, taken before transplant. The receptors shown here come from a human donor who was the organ donor for an intestinal transplant. Each CDR3 is given with its conserved first and last residue. The D gene is left open where the match is weak. A clone size is listed for some rows: how often the clone was seen (once, few, many), or a class if it is expanded.

>TRBD1|TRBV28|TRBJ2-7|.
TGTGCCAGCAGTTTCTTCCAGGGGGCCCCTTACGAGCAGTACTTC
CASSFFQGAPYEQYF
>TRBD1|TRBV13|TRBJ2-2|.
TGTGCCAGCAGCATCGGACAGGGAGCGACCGGGGAGCTGTTTTTT
CASSIGQGATGELFF
>.|TRBV19|TRBJ2-3|.
TGTGCCAGTAGTAAGCTCAGCGGTCGCACAGATACGCAGTATTTT
CASSKLSGRTDTQYF
>.|TRBV7-6|TRBJ2-5|.
TGTGCCAGCAGCTTAGTATCCCGTTTACAGGAGACCCAGTACTTC
CASSLVSRLQETQYF
>.|TRBV6-5|TRBJ2-3|once
TGTGCCAGCAGTTCCTGGACTATCACAGATACGCAGTATTTT
CASSSWTITDTQYF
>.|TRBV7-9|TRBJ1-3|.
TGTGCCAGCAGCTTAAACAGGGTATACTCTGGAAACACCATATATTTT
CASSLNRVYSGNTIYF
>.|TRBV14|TRBJ2-2|.
TGTGCCAGCAGCCAATCCCCGAGCTTTTCCGGGGAGCTGTTTTTT
CASSQSPSFSGELFF
>.|TRBV15|TRBJ2-2|.
TGTGCCACCAGCAGATTTAAACTTGCGAACACCGGGGAGCTGTTTTTT
CATSRFKLANTGELFF
>TRBD2|TRBV11-2|TRBJ2-2|.
TGTGCCAGCAGCTCAACCCTCGGACTAGCGGGAGTTTTAACCGGGGAGCTGTTTTTT
CASSSTLGLAGVLTGELFF
>TRBD1|TRBV4-1|TRBJ2-2|.
TGCGCCAGCAGCCAACAACCAACAGGGGGCGAAGCCGGGGAGCTGTTTTTT
CASSQQPTGGEAGELFF
>TRBD2|TRBV4-1|TRBJ2-1|.
TGCGCCAGCAGCCATTACGTACATAGCGGGGGGATAAACAATGAGCAGTTCTTC
CASSHYVHSGGINNEQFF
>TRBD1|TRBV7-9|TRBJ1-6|once
TGTGCCAGCAGCCACCGGGACAGCACCAATTCACCCCTCCACTTT
CASSHRDSTNSPLHF
>.|TRBV6-5|TRBJ2-7|.
TGTGCCAGCAGTTACGTGTCTACGGGTTCCTACGAGCAGTACTTC
CASSYVSTGSYEQYF
>TRBD2|TRBV11-2|TRBJ2-3|.
TGTGCCAGCAGCTTACACCCTTATAGCGGGCCGAGCACAGATACGCAGTATTTT
CASSLHPYSGPSTDTQYF
>.|TRBV10-1|TRBJ2-7|.
TGCGCCAGCAGTGAGTCAGGACTAGAGCAGTACTTC
CASSESGLEQYF
>.|TRBV10-3|TRBJ1-2|.
TGTGCCATCAGTGACGGACAGACCGGAGGCTATGGCTACACCTTC
CAISDGQTGGYGYTF
>TRBD1|TRBV4-1|TRBJ1-2|few
TGCGCCACCCGGGACAGCCATGGCTACACCTTC
CATRDSHGYTF
>.|TRBV19|TRBJ2-7|.
TGTGCCAGTAGCGCAGGGTTTTTTTACGAGCAGTACTTC
CASSAGFFYEQYF
>.|TRBV7-9|TRBJ2-1|.
TGTGCCAGCAGCGTAAATAATGAGCAGTTCTTC
CASSVNNEQFF
>.|TRBV7-2|TRBJ1-2|.
TGTGCCAGCAGCTTAGTAGTGTCAGGGAATATGTACACCTTC
CASSLVVSGNMYTF
>TRBD2|TRBV4-1|TRBJ2-1|.
TGCGCCAGCAGCCAAGAACTAGCGGGAACCGAGCAGTTCTTC
CASSQELAGTEQFF
>.|TRBV4-2|TRBJ2-3|once
TGTGCCAGCAGCCAAGATCTTATGGGGGCGGGGGCGCTCGGGGATTTTCGGTATTTT
CASSQDLMGAGALGDFRYF
>TRBD1|TRBV6-1|TRBJ2-7|.
TGTGCCAGCAGTGAGGGACAGGGGGCGTGGTACGAGCAGTACTTC
CASSEGQGAWYEQYF
>.|TRBV28|TRBJ2-1|.
TGTGCCACTACCGGGCTAGCCTCCTACAATGAGCAGTTCTTC
CATTGLASYNEQFF
>TRBD1|TRBV4-1|TRBJ1-6|few
TGCGCCAGCAGCCCTGAGGACAGGTCTAATTCACCCCTCCACTTT
CASSPEDRSNSPLHF
>.|TRBV11-3|TRBJ2-7|.
TGTGCCAGCAGCGTCTTGGTCGGGGAGTTCGACGAGCAGTACTTC
CASSVLVGEFDEQYF
>TRBD2|TRBV2|TRBJ2-5|.
TGTGCCCGCGGGCTAGCGGGGTACCAAGAGACCCAGTACTTC
CARGLAGYQETQYF
>.|TRBV13|TRBJ2-1|.
TGTGCCAGCAGCTTAGGGGGCCACGGGGGCTCCTACAATGAGCAGTTCTTC
CASSLGGHGGSYNEQFF
>.|TRBV5-1|TRBJ2-7|.
TGCGCCAGCAGCTTGGCGGGGGGCGGGTACGAGCAGTACTTC
CASSLAGGGYEQYF
>.|TRBV7-9|TRBJ1-1|once
TGTGCCAGCAGCGCTATCGGGGGAGGTGTAGTGAACACTGAAGCTTTCTTT
CASSAIGGGVVNTEAFF
>TRBD1|TRBV19|TRBJ1-5|.
TGTGCCAGTAGCGACAGGGCAAATCAGCCCCAGCATTTT
CASSDRANQPQHF
>TRBD2|TRBV4-1|TRBJ2-2|.
TGCGCCAGCAGGCGACTAGCGGAGAACACCGGGGAGCTGTTTTTT
CASRRLAENTGELFF
>.|TRBV4-1|TRBJ2-7|.
TGCGCCAGCAGCCAAGTCCTTGTAATTTCTGGTTCTACCTACGAGCAGTACTTC
CASSQVLVISGSTYEQYF
>TRBD2|TRBV11-2|TRBJ2-7|.
TGTGCCAGCAGCTTACAGGGACTAGCGGGGAACTACGAGCAGTACTTC
CASSLQGLAGNYEQYF
>TRBD1|TRBV5-1|TRBJ1-2|.
TGCGCCAGCAGCTCGCGGACAGGGGGCGACCTGACTGGCTACACCTTC
CASSSRTGGDLTGYTF
>.|TRBV7-6|TRBJ2-7|.
TGTGCCAGCAGCCCCCGGACTACCTACGAGCAGTACTTC
CASSPRTTYEQYF
>.|TRBV4-2|TRBJ2-1|once
TGTGCCAGCAGCTTACCGGGTGAGCAGTTCTTC
CASSLPGEQFF
>.|TRBV4-1|TRBJ1-1|.
TGCGCCAGCAGCCAAGAATGTTCGTGCGTAAAGTCGTCCAACACTGAAGCTTTCTTT
CASSQECSCVKSSNTEAFF
>TRBD1|TRBV2|TRBJ1-4|.
TGTGCCAGCAGAACAACGGGACAGGGGGACTCTAATGAAAAACTGTTTTTT
CASRTTGQGDSNEKLFF
>.|TRBV13|TRBJ1-1|.
TGTGCCAGCAGCGTCAACCGGGGGGACACTGAAGCTTTCTTT
CASSVNRGDTEAFF
>TRBD1|TRBV7-9|TRBJ2-7|few
TGTGCCAGCAGTCCGGGACAGGAGACCTACGAGCAGTACTTC
CASSPGQETYEQYF
>TRBD2|TRBV7-7|TRBJ2-3|.
TGTGCTAGCAGCCCAGACAGCGGGAGCCAAGATACGCAGTATTTT
CASSPDSGSQDTQYF
>.|TRBV27|TRBJ2-7|.
TGTGCCAGCAGTCCCCAGACACCTACTGGAGGGTCAGAAGAGCAGTACTTC
CASSPQTPTGGSEEQYF
>TRBD2|TRBV7-9|TRBJ2-1|.
TGTGCCAGCAGGACGGGGGGGGCCTACAATGAGCAGTTCTTC
CASRTGGAYNEQFF
>TRBD2|TRBV4-1|TRBJ2-5|.
TGCGCCAGCAGCCCGATATGGACTAGCGGGGAAGAGACCCAGTACTTC
CASSPIWTSGEETQYF
>.|TRBV9|TRBJ2-5|.
TGTGCCAGCAGCGAGACAGGCCACCAAGAGACCCAGTACTTC
CASSETGHQETQYF
>.|TRBV7-6|TRBJ1-6|.
TGTGCCAGCAGCTTAGGCAGTAATTCACCCCTCCACTTT
CASSLGSNSPLHF
>.|TRBV27|TRBJ2-7|.
TGTGCCAGCAGTCCTAACCTCTACGAGCAGTACTTC
CASSPNLYEQYF
>.|TRBV11-1|TRBJ1-1|.
TGTGCCAGCAGCTTTTTTGGCCCGGGGGGGAACACTGAAGCTTTCTTT
CASSFFGPGGNTEAFF
>.|TRBV18|TRBJ1-1|once
TGTGCCAGCACTAGTAACAACAGGGACCCTGAAGCTTTCTTT
CASTSNNRDPEAFF
>.|TRBV5-1|TRBJ1-2|once
TGCGCCAGCAGCTTAGGGGACATGGGTATTGGTGGCTACACCTTC
CASSLGDMGIGGYTF
>.|TRBV27|TRBJ2-3|.
TGTGCCAGTTGTGGGGGAGGAGCTTTTCATACGCAGTATTTT
CASCGGGAFHTQYF
>.|TRBV30|TRBJ1-1|.
TGTGCCTGGAGTCGAGGCAGGGGTAAGACTGAAGCTTTCTTT
CAWSRGRGKTEAFF
>TRBD2|TRBV9|TRBJ2-1|.
TGTGCCAGCAGCGTAGGAGGGACTAGCGTCGATGAGCAGTTCTTC
CASSVGGTSVDEQFF
>TRBD1|TRBV5-8|TRBJ2-6|.
TGTGCCAGCAGCTCGACAGGGGTCGCTGGGGCCAACGTCCTGACTTTC
CASSSTGVAGANVLTF
>TRBD2|TRBV4-1|TRBJ2-7|.
TGCGCCAGCAGTTTACTACTAGCGGGAGGGGGTTACGAGCAGTACTTC
CASSLLLAGGGYEQYF
>TRBD2|TRBV28|TRBJ2-7|.
TGTGCCAGCAGTTTAGGGGGGGTCGAGCAGTACTTC
CASSLGGVEQYF
>TRBD1|TRBV5-6|TRBJ2-7|.
TGTGCCAGCAGCTTGGGACAGGGGAGAAACGAGCAGTACTTC
CASSLGQGRNEQYF
>.|TRBV6-1|TRBJ1-1|few
TGTGCCAGCAGTGAAGTTGGGTGGGGGGGGAGGGGGAAGACTGAAGCTTTCTTT
CASSEVGWGGRGKTEAFF